Here is one T cell receptor (beta chain) with its context. Its antigen remains unidentified. No much larger clonotype is one base removed from it; base qualities were not supplied. Its CDR3 holds 13 amino acids, cysteine through phenylalanine. The entry retains the CDR3 DNA only, 39 bases that are in frame from base 1. Trimming removed 4 bases from V and 5 bases from J; the gene matches leave 3 bases unexplained. The germline V gene sets CDR1 to MNHEY and CDR2 to SVGEGT. Collaborating institutions collected whole blood in K2EDTA tubes following their own protocols. For TCRbeta analysis, collaborators shipped samples in one of three forms: frozen whole blood, isolated PBMCs, or DNA extracted from either of those sample types. The immunoSEQ Assay, a bias-controlled multiplex PCR, was used to amplify TCRbeta CDR3 regions from genomic DNA. As for how the authors treated the data: The number of nucleated cells in each sample was estimated by amplification of reference gene primers within the assay. Sequence reads were collapsed and filtered to measure the absolute abundance of every unique TCRbeta CDR3 rearrangement. For each sample, productive Simpson clonality was calculated by taking the square root of Simpson's diversity index across productive rearrangements. In its TCRdb copy, this immuneACCESS table keeps in-frame sequences only and misses some clones. Where compared with another copy, unresolved V genes explain less than half of these, and the others have no known cause. The V and J calls and clone size are taken from that table; D and trimming were inferred from the DNA. The sample table lists about 220,000 clones, about 78% of them with a count of one. The ten largest account for 5.5% to 8.5% of the sample.

These data originate in a study of blood T cell repertoires in COVID-19 (TCRdb year 2020). Notes on the research overall: Samples from collaborators originated in the United States, Italy and Spain and spanned both the acute and convalescent phases of COVID-19. The material from the prospective study consisted of cDNA or gDNA derived from T cells, B-cell-depleted T cells, or PBMCs. Subjects who had been exposed to COVID-19, were actively infected with it, or had recovered from it provided the deeply sampled blood TCRbeta repertoires that made up the dataset. The repertoires were made available in a free public database intended to serve as a resource for research on the immune response to SARS-CoV-2. Samples came from the ongoing ImmuneRACE study (first 160 participants) plus 1,254 subjects from 6 global collaborators. Nearly every sample came with metadata listing a de-identified subject ID, COVID-19 status, age in years and sex. HLA class I and class II types, where available, came from metadata supplied by the sample provider rather than from assay-based typing. The paper's findings and limits, for the study overall: Clinical and demographic metadata were provided uncurated, with the amount varying by source and participant.

The sample was peripheral blood. This TCR was sampled from a woman in her 70s with acute or convalescent COVID-19. Recombination joined TRBV6-2 or TRBV6-3 with TRBJ2-5, with 8 bases aligning to TRBD1. The CDR3: CASSFQGAETQYF. The sequence in DNA is TGTGCCAGCAGTTTTCAGGGGGCGGAGACCCAGTACTTC.